Presented here are 27 T cell receptor beta chains from one specimen sequenced in a study of blood T cells in healthy people across ages. Alongside a J-beta primer mix, a sample-barcoded 5' primer served in a second PCR lasting about 7 to 12 cycles. Each CDR3 protein is one row after TCRdb ran MiXCR on the 5' RACE reads. Of hundreds of thousands of distinct CDR3 sequences listed, approximately 21% were seen once; the top ten hold roughly 22%. What was sequenced was blood. These receptors all come from a man in his 70s in good health.

This clonotype was found many times. This chain uses TRBV5-1 with TRBJ2-7; TRBD2 is a possible D gene (6 bases). The germline V and J ends were trimmed by 1 base and 4 bases, with 12 bases remaining between them. Germline loops: CDR1 SGHRS, CDR2 YFSETQ. The CDR3 length is 14 residues. The CDR3 DNA follows: TGCGCCAGCAGCTTGTTGGATGCGGGATACGAGCAGTACTTC. It translates to CASSLLDAGYEQYF.

The chain uses TRBV18 and TRBJ1-2; 9 nucleotides line up with TRBD1. The CDR3 length is 17 residues. Germline loops: CDR1 KGHSH, CDR2 LQKENI. V was clipped by 2 bases and J by 1 base; unmatched bases: 8. The CDR3 protein is CASSPSATGGINYGYTF. As DNA, the CDR3 is TGTGCCAGCTCACCATCGGCTACAGGGGGCATTAACTATGGCTACACCTTC.

This chain connects TRBV28 to TRBJ2-6; D ambiguous. CDR3 length: 14 amino acids. V lost 4 bases to trimming and J lost 6 bases, with 10 bases between them. The V gene's germline CDR1 is MDHEN and CDR2 SYDVKM. The CDR3 protein is CASSSLSAANVLTF. Here the CDR3 DNA reads TGTGCCAGCAGTTCTCTCTCCGCGGCCAACGTCCTGACTTTC. The full variable domain, its missing parts supplied by reference TRBV28 and TRBJ2-6, is DVKVTQSSRYLVKRTGEKVFLECVQDMDHENMFWYRQDPGLGLRLIYFSYDVKMKEKGDIPEGYSVSREKKERFSLILESASTNQTSMYLCASSSLSAANVLTFGAGSRLTVL.

CDR3 region: CASTGLTHYNEQFF. The CDR3 region has the DNA TGTGCCAGCACGGGACTTACCCATTACAATGAGCAGTTCTTC. The V and J genes are TRBV12-3 or TRBV12-4 and TRBJ2-1; D perhaps matches TRBD2 (6 bases). CDR3 size: 14 residues. The V end was cut by 7 bases, the J end by 4 bases, with 14 bases between.

This clonotype has just a few counts. The V call is TRBV5-1, the J call TRBJ2-5; perhaps TRBD1 as D (6 bases). The J call may be faulty, since TRBJ2-7 better matches the DNA end. This CDR3 contains 13 residues. Germline-derived CDR1 and CDR2 are SGHRS and YFSETQ. CDR3 protein: CASRSDRTYEQYF. In DNA, the CDR3 is TGCGCCAGCAGGTCCGACAGGACCTACGAGCAGTACTTC.

This clonotype was detected a few times. The gene calls are TRBV7-9 and TRBJ2-3, with TRBD1 matching over 8 bases. The CDR3 length is 15 residues. The junction had 7 bases not matched to a gene; V was cut back by 5 bases and J by 3 bases. The germline V gene has CDR1 SEHNR and CDR2 FQNEAQ (reference sequence). In DNA, the CDR3 is TGTGCCAGCAGCGTTCGGACAGGGAGAACAGATACGCAGTATTTT. Its translation: CASSVRTGRTDTQYF.

For this clonotype: Mismatch with germline at one junction end may stem from a read error. J is TRBJ2-6 and V is TRBV25-1, with D possibly matching TRBD2 (5 bases). Germline-derived CDR1 and CDR2 are MGHDK and SYGVNS. This CDR3 has 16 amino acids. CDR3 in amino acids: CASSESGISGANVLTF. CDR3 coding DNA: TGTGCCAGTAGTGAATCGGGGATCTCTGGGGCCAACGTCCTGACTTTC.

This clonotype turned up a few times. The chain has TRBV6-2 or TRBV6-3 and TRBJ1-1; D perhaps matches TRBD1 (5 bases). The length of the CDR3 is 13 residues. The germline V and J ends were trimmed by 5 bases and 10 bases, with 17 bases remaining between them. Looked up from germline, CDR1 is MNHEY and CDR2 is SVGEGT. The CDR3 here is CASSDRDAGSAFF. CDR3 coding DNA: TGTGCCAGCAGTGACCGGGACGCGGGGTCAGCTTTCTTT.

This clonotype was picked up many times. This chain joins TRBV20-1 and TRBJ2-3, with 11 positions matching TRBD2. The germline V gene has CDR1 DFQATT and CDR2 SNEGSKA (reference sequence). J gave up 3 bases and V 2 bases, and 4 bases lay outside the gene matches. The CDR3 contains 15 residues. CDR3 sequence: CSARRLAGGTDTQYF. The DNA of the CDR3 is TGCAGTGCTAGACGTCTAGCGGGGGGAACAGATACGCAGTATTTT.

There are a few counts of this clonotype. This chain uses TRBV6-2 or TRBV6-3 with TRBJ2-5; 9 bases map to TRBD1. The J call may be mistaken, given a closer DNA end match to TRBJ2-7. The CDR3 loop spans 15 amino acids. Germline values: CDR1 MNHEY, CDR2 SVGEGT. The CDR3 here is CASSNRRDRVDEQYF. Here the CDR3 DNA reads TGTGCCAGCAGTAACCGCCGGGACAGGGTTGACGAGCAGTACTTC.

The chain couples TRBV30 to TRBJ2-1; 8 bases are a match to TRBD2. Trimming at V came to 1 base and at J to 3 bases, leaving 8 bases not matched to a gene. Germline CDR1 and CDR2: GTSNPN and SVGIG (reference sequence). This CDR3 region has 16 residues. The CDR3 bases are TGTGCCTGGAGTGCTGGACGAGCGGGAGTCTACAATGAGCAGTTCTTC. Its translation: CAWSAGRAGVYNEQFF.

This clonotype was observed a single time. This chain connects TRBV6-5 to TRBJ2-5, with D hard to call. The DNA end is a closer match to TRBJ2-1, so the J assignment may be wrong. Germline V gene sequence: CDR1 MNHEY, CDR2 SVGAGI. This CDR3 is built from 15 residues. This CDR3 reads CASSYLGLPYNEQFF. In DNA form, the CDR3 reads TGTGCCAGCAGTTACTTAGGGTTACCCTACAATGAGCAGTTCTTC.

This clonotype was seen a few times. The chain recombines TRBV4-2 with TRBJ1-2, with D perhaps TRBD1 (5 bases). There are 15 residues in the CDR3. Deletions cut 0 bases from V and 4 bases from J, with 12 bases between. The germline V gene encodes CDR1 LGHNA and CDR2 YNFKEQ. The CDR3 is CASSQDPRQPYGYTF. DNA for the CDR3: TGTGCCAGCAGCCAAGATCCCCGACAGCCCTATGGCTACACCTTC.

This clonotype appeared a few times. This chain connects TRBV6-1 to TRBJ1-2; D not certain. V was trimmed by 8 bases and J by 3 bases, leaving 13 bases between them. The germline CDR1 and CDR2 sequences are MNHNS and SASEGT. CDR3 length: 13 amino acids. CDR3 protein: CASGLVADYGYTF. For the CDR3, the DNA is TGTGCCAGCGGTTTAGTGGCAGACTATGGCTACACCTTC.

This clonotype was seen only a few times. The rearrangement links TRBV7-9 to TRBJ2-1, with 8 nucleotides matching TRBD2. This CDR3 is 17 amino acids long. Germline V gene lookup returns CDR1 SEHNR and CDR2 FQNEAQ (reference sequence). V lost 0 bases, J lost 2 bases, and 6 bases stayed unmatched. The CDR3 here is CASSLARGVTTYNEQFF. In DNA form, the CDR3 reads TGTGCCAGCAGCTTAGCGCGGGGGGTTACTACCTACAATGAGCAGTTCTTC.

This clonotype has a handful of counts. The genes are TRBV27 and TRBJ2-5; D is uncertain. The J call may be mistaken, given a closer DNA end match to TRBJ2-7. This CDR3 is 12 amino acids long. Germline V lookup: CDR1 MNHEY, CDR2 SMNVEV (reference sequence). The CDR3 DNA is TGTGCCAGCAGTTTAAGGTACTACGAGCAGTACGTC. It translates to CASSLRYYEQYV.

This sequence joins TRBV9 and TRBJ2-1; a possible D gene is TRBD2 (7 bases). The germline CDR1 and CDR2 sequences are SGDLS and YYNGEE. The CDR3 is made up of 15 amino acids. The V gene lost 4 bases and the J gene lost 7 bases, with 18 bases spanning the gap. CDR3 sequence reads: CASSWGAGAGNEQFF. CDR3 sequence (DNA): TGTGCCAGCAGCTGGGGGGCGGGGGCTGGGAATGAGCAGTTCTTC.

This chain joins TRBV20-1 and TRBJ1-5; D gene ambiguous. Per the germline V gene, CDR1 is DFQATT and CDR2 is SNEGSKA (reference sequence). The length of the CDR3 is 10 residues. The V end lost 3 bases, the J end lost 6 bases, and 3 bases lay between the germline ends. The CDR3 DNA is TGCAGTGCTAGTGGTCAGCCCCAGCATTTT. Amino acid sequence: CSASGQPQHF.

The chain couples TRBV2 to TRBJ2-1; unclear D gene. There are 13 residues in the CDR3. Trimming removed 7 bases at V and 2 bases at J, with 9 bases between. CDR1 is SNHLY, CDR2 FYNNEI, per germline. The CDR3 protein is CASTLGAYNEQFF. Here the CDR3 DNA reads TGTGCCAGCACCTTAGGCGCCTACAATGAGCAGTTCTTC.

The V call is TRBV24-1, the J call TRBJ1-4, with 7 bases fitting TRBD1. J was trimmed by 5 bases and V by 4 bases; bases with no gene match: 6. Looked up from germline, CDR1 is KGHDR and CDR2 is SFDVKD. The CDR3 runs to 15 residues. This chain's CDR3 is CATSDKSTGNEKLFF. CDR3 coding DNA: TGTGCCACCAGTGACAAATCGACAGGGAATGAAAAACTGTTTTTT.

This CDR3 reads CATSPRANSPLHF. The CDR3 DNA reads TGTGCCACCAGCCCAAGGGCAAATTCACCCCTCCACTTT. V usage is TRBV15 and J usage is TRBJ1-6; no clear D gene. Trimming removed 5 bases from V and 7 bases from J, with 9 bases in between. Per the germline V gene, CDR1 is LNHNV and CDR2 is YYDKDF (reference sequence). The CDR3 length is 13 residues.

This clonotype was seen only a few times. The V and J genes are TRBV12-3 or TRBV12-4 and TRBJ1-2; D is unresolved. The CDR3 is 15 residues long. The V end was cut by 5 bases, the J end by 2 bases, with 15 bases between. Here the CDR3 DNA reads TGTGCCAGCAGTGCAACGGGATTTGGCAACTATGGCTACACCTTC. Translating gives CASSATGFGNYGYTF.

This chain links TRBV3-1 with TRBJ2-3, with TRBD2 as a possible D gene (5 bases). V lost 0 bases to trimming and J lost 7 bases, with 14 bases between them. The CDR3 totals 15 residues. Per germline, CDR1 LGHDT and CDR2 YNNKEL (reference sequence). The CDR3 DNA reads TGTGCCAGCAGCCAAGAAACGGCTAGCTCGAATACGCAGTATTTT. It translates to CASSQETASSNTQYF.

This clonotype has at least ten counts. The CDR3 DNA is TGCGCCAGCAGCCCGTGGACAGGGGGCCTAGAGACCCAGTACTTC. Protein sequence: CASSPWTGGLETQYF. The chain joins TRBV5-1 to TRBJ2-5, with 11 bases fitting TRBD1. The J segment lost 4 bases and the V segment lost 4 bases, leaving 6 bases of the junction unmatched. The germline V gene has CDR1 SGHRS and CDR2 YFSETQ. This CDR3 has 15 amino acids.

This clonotype was seen only a few times. The chain uses TRBV20-1 and TRBJ2-7; 7 nucleotides line up with TRBD2. The end of the DNA is better explained by TRBJ2-5, so the J call may be wrong. Germline loops: CDR1 DFQATT, CDR2 SNEGSKA (reference sequence). CDR3 size: 13 residues. For the CDR3, the DNA is TGCAGTGCGCCAGGGCGGGGGCAAGAGACCCAGTACTTC. Its translation is CSAPGRGQETQYF.

This clonotype has more than one count but fewer than ten. The J gene is TRBJ2-5, the V gene TRBV6-5, with D perhaps TRBD1 or TRBD2 (6 bases each). Per the germline V gene, CDR1 is MNHEY and CDR2 is SVGAGI. Trimming removed 5 bases from V and 5 bases from J, with 15 bases in between. The CDR3 has 14 amino acids. This CDR3 is CASSAGHGGETQYF. In DNA, the CDR3 is TGTGCCAGCAGTGCGGGACACGGGGGCGAGACCCAGTACTTC.

CDR3 protein: CASSSVPEQYV. The DNA of the CDR3 is TGCGCCAGCAGCTCCGTCCCCGAGCAGTACGTC. The genes are TRBV4-1 and TRBJ2-1; D is undetermined. Matching the DNA end better, TRBJ2-7 makes the J call doubtful. The CDR3 sequence is 11 residues long. CDR1 and CDR2 (germline): MGHRA, YSYEKL.